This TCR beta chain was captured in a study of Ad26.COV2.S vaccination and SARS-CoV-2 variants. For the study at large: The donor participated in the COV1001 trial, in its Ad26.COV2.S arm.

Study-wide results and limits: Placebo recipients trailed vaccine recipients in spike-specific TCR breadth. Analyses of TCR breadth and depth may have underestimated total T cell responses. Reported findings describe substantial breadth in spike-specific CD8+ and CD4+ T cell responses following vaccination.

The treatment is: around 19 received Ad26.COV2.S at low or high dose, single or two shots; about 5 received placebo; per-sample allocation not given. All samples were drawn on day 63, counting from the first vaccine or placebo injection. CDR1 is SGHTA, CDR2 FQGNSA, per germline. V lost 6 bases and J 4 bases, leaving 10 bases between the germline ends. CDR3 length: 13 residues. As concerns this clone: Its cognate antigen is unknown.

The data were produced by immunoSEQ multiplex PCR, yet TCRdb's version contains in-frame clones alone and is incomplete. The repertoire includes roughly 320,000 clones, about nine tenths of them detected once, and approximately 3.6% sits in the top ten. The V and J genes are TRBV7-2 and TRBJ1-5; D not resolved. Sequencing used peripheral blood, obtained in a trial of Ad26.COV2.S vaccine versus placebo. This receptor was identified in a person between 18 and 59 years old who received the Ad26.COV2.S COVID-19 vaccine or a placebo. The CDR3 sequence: CASSLLRNQPQHF. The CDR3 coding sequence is TGTGCCAGCAGTCTCCTTAGGAATCAGCCCCAGCATTTT.